This is a list of T cell receptor beta chains from one sample in a study of T-cell memory formation after mild COVID-19. One entry per CDR3 protein, called by TCRdb with MiXCR from the 5' RACE reads. The sample has around 400,000 distinct CDR3 sequences; about 24% are singletons. Sequencing used PBMCs or a T cell subset sorted from them (not recorded which). Receptors originate from an adult woman who had mild COVID-19 (a few samples of this study predate the infection). Cell type and time point are not known. The CDR3 runs from the conserved cysteine through the conserved F or W. Each record gives: D gene, clone size, J gene, V gene, CDR3 DNA, CDR3 protein. A D gene is named only where the DNA matches it firmly. Expanded clones are given a class, and other clones once, few, many or no size at all.

TRBD1 | few | TRBJ1-5 | TRBV6-5 | TGTGCCAGCAGGGACAGGGGGACCCGGGGTGAGCCCCAGCATTTT | CASRDRGTRGEPQHF
. | . | TRBJ1-5 | TRBV12-3/TRBV12-4 | TGTGCCAGCAGTTTAGCGAAACCGACGCCCCAGCATTTT | CASSLAKPTPQHF
TRBD2 | few | TRBJ2-5 | TRBV5-1 | TGCGCCAGCAAATTACGGGGGGTCCAAGAGACCCAGTACTTC | CASKLRGVQETQYF
TRBD1 | . | TRBJ1-2 | TRBV7-2 | TGTGCCAGCAGCTTTTCATTTGGGGCAGGGGGCTATGGCTACACCTTC | CASSFSFGAGGYGYTF
TRBD1 | few | TRBJ1-5 | TRBV4-1 | TGCGCCAGCAGCCAAGATTGGACAGGCCGAAATCAGCCCCAGCATTTT | CASSQDWTGRNQPQHF
TRBD2 | few | TRBJ2-3 | TRBV9 | TGTGCCAGCAGCGTAGGAGGTAGCGGGAGCACAGATACGCAGTATTTT | CASSVGGSGSTDTQYF
. | . | TRBJ1-2 | TRBV27 | TGTGCCAGCAGTCCAAGACAGTGGGCATATGGCTACACCTTC | CASSPRQWAYGYTF
. | few | TRBJ2-7 | TRBV9 | TGTGCCAGCAGCGTAGAGGGGGACTACGAGCAGTACTTC | CASSVEGDYEQYF
. | . | TRBJ2-3 | TRBV18 | TGTGCCAGCTCACCAGTCCCGCCCCCTCGGGATACGCAGTATTTT | CASSPVPPPRDTQYF
TRBD1 | many | TRBJ2-7 | TRBV20-1 | TGCAGTGCTACCGCCGGACAGGGGGCTGGCTCCTACGAGCAGTACTTC | CSATAGQGAGSYEQYF
. | . | TRBJ1-4 | TRBV14 | TGTGCCAGCAGCCACTTGACAGAAAAACTGTTTTTT | CASSHLTEKLFF
. | few | TRBJ1-2 | TRBV20-1 | TGCAGTGCTAGAGTGGGAGTCTGGGGAGCGGACTATGGCTACACCTTC | CSARVGVWGADYGYTF
TRBD1 | few | TRBJ2-3 | TRBV20-1 | TGCAGTGCTAGCGCTCCGGGACAGCTTTACACAGATACGCAGTATTTT | CSASAPGQLYTDTQYF
TRBD2 | . | TRBJ2-7 | TRBV12-3/TRBV12-4 | TGTGCCAGCGGGGGGGGAGCCTACGAGCAGTACTTC | CASGGGAYEQYF
. | few | TRBJ1-5 | TRBV20-1 | TGCAGTGCTAGAGGGGGGAATCAGCCCCAGCATTTT | CSARGGNQPQHF
. | . | TRBJ2-7 | TRBV4-1 | TGCGCCAGCTTAGGACAGTCCTACGAGCAGTACTTC | CASLGQSYEQYF
. | once | TRBJ1-5 | TRBV9 | TGTGCCAGCAGCGTATCTGACTTGGGCAATCAGCCCCAGCATTTT | CASSVSDLGNQPQHF
. | many | TRBJ2-3 | TRBV10-3 | TGTGCCATCGGGGGCATCCTAGACACAGATACGCAGTATTTT | CAIGGILDTDTQYF
TRBD2 | few | TRBJ2-7 | TRBV29-1 | TGCAGCGTTGTGGCTAGCGGTCCCTACGAGCAGTACTTC | CSVVASGPYEQYF
TRBD2 | . | TRBJ2-1 | TRBV3-1 | TGTGCCAGCAGCCAAGTCCCTAGCGGGCCGTACAATGAGCAGTTCTTC | CASSQVPSGPYNEQFF
. | . | TRBJ2-1 | TRBV5-1 | TGCGCCAGCAGCGTACATACTGGGGAGCAGTTCTTC | CASSVHTGEQFF
. | . | TRBJ2-1 | TRBV5-1 | TGCGCCAGCAGCTTGAATCGCGCGGGGAATGAGCAGTTCTTC | CASSLNRAGNEQFF
TRBD2 | . | TRBJ2-7 | TRBV30 | TGTGCCTCCACTAGCGGGACTCACGAGCAGTACTTC | CASTSGTHEQYF
TRBD1 | . | TRBJ1-1 | TRBV6-1 | TGTGCCAGCAGTGCGCGGACAGGGGTTATGAACACTGAAGCTTTCTTT | CASSARTGVMNTEAFF
TRBD1 | few | TRBJ2-3 | TRBV24-1 | TGTGCCACCAGTAACCCCGGACAGGGGGGAGATACGCAGTATTTT | CATSNPGQGGDTQYF
. | many | TRBJ2-5 | TRBV15 | TGTGCCACCAGGCTAGGTGGAGGAGAGCAGGAGACCCAGTACTTC | CATRLGGGEQETQYF
. | . | TRBJ2-1 | TRBV20-1 | TGCAGTGTCAGGGGGGGAGCGGGATTAAACAATGAGCAGTTCTTC | CSVRGGAGLNNEQFF
. | . | TRBJ1-2 | TRBV6-5 | TGTGCCAGCAGTTCCCACCGGGGGCCTAACTATGGCTACACCTTC | CASSSHRGPNYGYTF
. | . | TRBJ2-1 | TRBV7-9 | TGTGCCAGCAGCGTTCCGGCTCGGTCTGTATACAATGAGCAGTTCTTC | CASSVPARSVYNEQFF
. | . | TRBJ1-1 | TRBV27 | TGTGCCAGCAGCTGGGTTCGGGACACTGAAGCTTTCTTT | CASSWVRDTEAFF
. | few | TRBJ2-7 | TRBV7-2 | TGTGCCAGCAGCTTATTGGGAGGAACCTACGAGCAGTACTTC | CASSLLGGTYEQYF
. | . | TRBJ2-7 | TRBV12-3/TRBV12-4 | TGTGCCAGCAGTCCTCGGACGGGTCTCTACGAGCAGTACTTC | CASSPRTGLYEQYF
TRBD2 | few | TRBJ2-6 | TRBV20-1 | TGCAGTGCACCACTAGCGGGATCATTCTCTGGGGCCAACGTCCTGACTTTC | CSAPLAGSFSGANVLTF
. | . | TRBJ1-2 | TRBV5-5 | TGTGCCAGCAGCTTCAGGGATACCGGCTATGGCTACACCTTC | CASSFRDTGYGYTF
. | few | TRBJ2-5 | TRBV20-1 | TGCAGTGCTAGCGTGACAACCCAGCAAACCCAGTACTTC | CSASVTTQQTQYF
. | . | TRBJ2-7 | TRBV7-2 | TGTGCCAGCAGCTTAGACCCTTGGGGCTCCTACGAGCAGTACTTC | CASSLDPWGSYEQYF